The present T cell receptor beta chain was sequenced within a study of T cells after yellow fever vaccination. Germline CDR1 and CDR2: SGHRS and YFSETQ. The CDR3 covers 14 residues. Trimming at V came to 4 bases and at J to 8 bases, leaving 7 bases not matched to a gene. TCRdb passed the 5' RACE reads through MiXCR, listing each CDR3 protein once. This sample carries hundreds of thousands of distinct CDR3 sequences, around a sixth of them seen once, and the ten largest clones take around 17%. The rearrangement joins TRBV5-1 to TRBJ1-2; 11 positions match TRBD1. This TCR was recovered from a man aged 18 to 35 who received the YFV17D yellow fever vaccine. The specimen comprised PBMCs, sampled before the yellow fever booster vaccination. The CDR3 sequence is CASSPRTGGDGYTF. The CDR3 DNA follows: TGCGCCAGCAGCCCGAGGACAGGGGGCGACGGCTACACCTTC.